This TCR beta chain originates from a study of blood T cell repertoires in COVID-19. Study-level information: Specimens from acute and convalescent COVID-19 originated in the United States, Italy and Spain. Nucleic acid was either cDNA or gDNA, and it came from T cells, B-cell-depleted T cells, or PBMCs.

Authors' methods: Scientists estimated how many nucleated cells there were by amplifying reference gene primers. Profiling relied on immunoSEQ multiplex PCR, and the TCRdb table lists in-frame clones only, not all of them. D and trimming were read from the DNA, whereas the V and J calls and clone size are those reported in that table. In the table there are 150,000 to 180,000 clones, about 86% of which are singletons. Trimming shortened V by 8 bases and J by 4 bases, and 14 bases separated the two germline ends. Looked up from germline, CDR1 is MNHEY and CDR2 is SVGAGI. CDR3 length equals 13 residues.

Source material: peripheral blood. The sequence was obtained from a woman aged 55-75 years with acute or convalescent COVID-19. The J gene is TRBJ1-1, the V gene TRBV6-5; a possible D gene is TRBD1 (6 bases). The CDR3: CASGQQGPTEAFF. CDR3 DNA: TGTGCCAGCGGTCAACAGGGTCCCACTGAAGCTTTCTTT.